Shown below are 25 T cell receptor beta chains from a single sample sequenced in a study. Each CDR3 protein gets one entry after TCRdb re-called the 5' RACE reads with MiXCR. Of roughly 5,900 distinct CDR3 sequences listed, 69% are singletons. The sample comprised memory CD4+ T cells sorted from a lymph node. Subset meaning: memory CD4+ T cells, CD4+CD45RO+CD25-. Receptor source: a female donor with breast cancer.

With respect to this clonotype: Relative to the germline gene, one junction end is altered; a read error may explain this. The chain uses TRBV12-3 or TRBV12-4 and TRBJ1-2; D is possibly TRBD1 (5 bases). The CDR3 runs to 14 residues. The CDR3 region has the DNA TGTGCCGGCAGTTTGGATGGGGGGGTTTACCGCGCCGCCTTC. It encodes CAGSLDGGVYRAAF.

This clonotype has only one observation. The chain combines TRBV6-4 with TRBJ1-5; no firm D call. Per germline, CDR1 MRHNA and CDR2 SNTAGT. The CDR3 runs to 17 residues. Trimming cost V 5 bases and J 0 bases, with 17 bases left between them. CDR3: CASSPGRRMTSNQPQHF. The CDR3 DNA reads as TGTGCCAGCAGTCCCGGACGACGGATGACTAGCAATCAGCCCCAGCATTTT.

This clonotype has just a few counts. The chain joins TRBV29-1 to TRBJ1-5, with D hard to call. The CDR3 is 16 amino acids. Trimming took off 7 bases at V and 0 bases at J, with 19 bases between the two ends. Germline values: CDR1 SQVTM, CDR2 ANQGSEA. CDR3 coding DNA: TGCAGCGATGGAAAATGCTCAGGATATAGCAATCAGCCCCAGCATTTT. Translated, it gives CSDGKCSGYSNQPQHF.

The chain uses TRBV29-1 and TRBJ1-2; D not certain. The CDR3 spans 11 residues. Germline V gene lookup returns CDR1 SQVTM and CDR2 ANQGSEA. V was trimmed by 1 base and J by 8 bases, leaving 8 bases between them. CDR3 sequence: CSVEGAGGYTF. CDR3 sequence (DNA): TGCAGCGTTGAAGGGGCGGGCGGCTACACCTTC.

The rearrangement joins TRBV7-8 to TRBJ2-1; tentatively, D is TRBD1 (5 bases). V was clipped by 5 bases and J by 3 bases, with 14 bases between them. The germline gives CDR1 SGHVS, CDR2 FQNEAQ. CDR3 size: 15 residues. The CDR3 bases are TGTGCCAGCAGCGTTGACAGTAACGACTACAATGAGCAGTTCTTC. Residues: CASSVDSNDYNEQFF.

The sample holds a few counts of this clonotype. The V and J genes are TRBV15 and TRBJ2-7, with 7 positions matching TRBD1. Germline values: CDR1 LNHNV, CDR2 YYDKDF (reference sequence). V shed 4 bases and J 6 bases; nucleotides not matched to a gene: 6. The CDR3 runs to 13 residues. CDR3 nucleotide sequence: TGTGCCACCAGCACAACAGGGGTTTCCGAGCAGTACTTC. Translating gives CATSTTGVSEQYF. Full variable domain (missing parts from reference TRBV15 and TRBJ2-7): DAMVIQNPRYQVTQFGKPVTLSCSQTLNHNVMYWYQQKSSQAPKLLFHYYDKDFNNEADTPDNFQSRRPNTSFCFLDIRSPGLGDTAMYLCATSTTGVSEQYFGPGTRLTVT.

This clonotype has just one count. The V gene is TRBV5-1, the J gene TRBJ2-7; 10 bases are a match to TRBD2. The CDR3 sequence is 18 residues long. The trim removed 3 bases at V and 4 bases at J, leaving 16 bases unmatched. Germline CDR1 reads SGHRS; CDR2 reads YFSETQ. The CDR3 DNA reads TGCGCCAGCAGCTCCACCGGAGTTCTAGCGGGAGTTTTATACGAGCAGTACTTC. Translation gives CASSSTGVLAGVLYEQYF.

A few counts support this clonotype. This chain links TRBV12-3 or TRBV12-4 with TRBJ1-1; TRBD1 might be the D (6 bases). The CDR3 spans 12 residues. The germline V and J ends were trimmed by 3 bases and 10 bases, with 12 bases remaining between them. The CDR3 sequence: CASSFRGSAAFF. CDR3 in DNA: TGTGCCAGCAGTTTCAGGGGCAGCGCAGCTTTCTTT.

This chain links TRBV5-1 with TRBJ2-7; the match to TRBD1 covers 11 bases. After removal of 4 bases from V and 2 bases from J, the junction contained 5 bases not matched to a gene. The CDR3 covers 15 residues. Germline V gene lookup returns CDR1 SGHRS and CDR2 YFSETQ. This CDR3 is CASSDGTGGPYEQYF. DNA of the CDR3: TGCGCCAGCAGCGACGGGACAGGGGGACCCTACGAGCAGTACTTC.

This clonotype was recorded only once. J is TRBJ2-5 and V is TRBV10-3; D might be TRBD1 (5 bases). This CDR3 contains 14 residues. V gave up 10 bases and J gave up 6 bases, with 21 bases separating them. CDR1 and CDR2 (germline): ENHRY, SYGVKD. CDR3 region: CATSNDSGAKTQYF. DNA for the CDR3: TGTGCCACCAGCAACGATAGTGGGGCGAAGACCCAGTACTTC.

The rearrangement joins TRBV6-1 to TRBJ2-1; 8 bases are a match to TRBD2. The J segment lost 5 bases and the V segment lost 4 bases, leaving 7 bases of the junction unmatched. This CDR3 has 15 amino acids. Looked up from germline, CDR1 is MNHNS and CDR2 is SASEGT. The CDR3, as DNA: TGTGCCAGCAGTGCGCCCGGGAGGGGTGACAATGAGCAGTTCTTC. Translation: CASSAPGRGDNEQFF.

The chain is built from TRBV18 and TRBJ1-2; TRBD1 might be the D (5 bases). CDR1 and CDR2 (germline): KGHSH, LQKENI. This CDR3 has 14 residues. The V end lost 2 bases, the J end lost 1 base, and 8 bases lay between the germline ends. CDR3 DNA sequence: TGTGCCAGCTCACCAGGAGGGGTTAACTATGGCTACACCTTC. Translating it yields CASSPGGVNYGYTF.

The chain joins TRBV20-1 to TRBJ1-6, with D maybe TRBD1 (6 bases). CDR3 length equals 14 residues. The V gene's germline CDR1 is DFQATT and CDR2 SNEGSKA (reference sequence). The germline V and J ends were trimmed by 1 base and 9 bases, with 13 bases remaining between them. The CDR3 nucleotides are TGCAGTGCTAGAGGACAGGCTATAGGTTCACCCCTCCACTTT. It yields the protein CSARGQAIGSPLHF.

The chain uses TRBV20-1 and TRBJ2-1; maybe TRBD1 (6 bases). Germline V lookup: CDR1 DFQATT, CDR2 SNEGSKA (reference sequence). The CDR3 length is 13 residues. Trimming took 8 bases from V and 0 from J, leaving 11 bases between them. CDR3 in DNA: TGCAGTCCTGACAGGAGCTCCTACAATGAGCAGTTCTTC. Translation gives CSPDRSSYNEQFF.

The chain combines TRBV20-1 with TRBJ2-7; tentatively, D is TRBD1 (5 bases). CDR3 length: 15 amino acids. Between the trimmed V and J ends, which lost 2 bases and 3 bases, there was a span of 17 bases. The germline V gene has CDR1 DFQATT and CDR2 SNEGSKA (reference sequence). CDR3 residues: CSARPRVDYGYEQYF. In DNA, the CDR3 is TGCAGTGCTAGACCCAGGGTCGATTACGGCTACGAGCAGTACTTC.

The rearrangement links TRBV20-1 to TRBJ2-6; D gene unclear. The CDR3 sequence is 14 residues long. V gave up 3 bases and J gave up 0 bases, with 6 bases separating them. The germline CDR1 and CDR2 sequences are DFQATT and SNEGSKA (reference sequence). The CDR3 DNA reads TGCAGTGCTAGGCAACACTCTGGGGCCAACGTCCTGACTTTC. Translated: CSARQHSGANVLTF.

The chain employs TRBV7-2 and TRBJ2-3; 12 nucleotides agree with TRBD2. Trimming cost V 5 bases and J 5 bases; bases outside gene matches: 11. CDR1 is SGHTA, CDR2 FQGNSA, per germline. The CDR3 consists of 17 residues. CDR3 coding DNA: TGTGCCAGCAGCGTACATCCACTAGCGGGGGGCCGAGATACGCAGTATTTT. As protein: CASSVHPLAGGRDTQYF.

This rearrangement joins TRBV11-2 to TRBJ2-3; D gene uncertain. V lost 2 bases and J 3 bases, leaving 6 bases between the germline ends. CDR3 length: 13 residues. The germline CDR1 and CDR2 sequences are SGHAT and FQNNGV. CDR3 residues: CASSLSRTDTQYF. In DNA form, the CDR3 reads TGTGCCAGCAGCTTATCTAGGACAGATACGCAGTATTTT.

The chain combines TRBV20-1 with TRBJ2-3, with a possible D match to TRBD2 (5 bases). The CDR3 totals 11 residues. Per germline, CDR1 DFQATT and CDR2 SNEGSKA (reference sequence). Trimming pared 1 base from V and 11 bases from J, leaving 10 bases between. DNA of the CDR3: TGCAGTGCTAGAGGGGGAGTCAGGCAGTATTTT. Encoded protein: CSARGGVRQYF.

Regarding this clonotype: A junction end diverges from the germline sequence, so it may reflect a read error. The chain has TRBV15 and TRBJ2-1; 8 bases agree with TRBD1. This CDR3 has 15 amino acids. Germline values: CDR1 LNHNV, CDR2 YYDKDF (reference sequence). The CDR3, as DNA: TGTGCCACCTGCAGAGGACAGGGCGCCTACAATGAGCAGTTCTTC. Translating it yields CATCRGQGAYNEQFF.

The chain is built from TRBV6-1 and TRBJ2-7, with a possible D match to TRBD2 (7 bases). The CDR3 covers 16 residues. CDR1 MNHNS and CDR2 SASEGT come from the germline V gene. The ends were cut back, 6 bases at V and 3 bases at J, with 21 bases in the middle. DNA of the CDR3: TGTGCCAGCAGCCCCATGGGGGGGGCTAAAGGCTACGAGCAGTACTTC. As protein: CASSPMGGAKGYEQYF.

The chain combines TRBV6-6 with TRBJ2-7, with D maybe TRBD1 (6 bases). The CDR3 has 14 residues. Per the germline V gene, CDR1 is MNHNY and CDR2 is SVGAGI (reference sequence). V was pared by 6 bases and J by 4 bases, with 16 bases between. CDR3 in DNA: TGTGCCAGCAGGACCTTGGACAGCGTATACGAGCAGTACTTC. Residues: CASRTLDSVYEQYF.

The chain carries TRBV7-6 and TRBJ2-3; no firm D call. Trimming removed 1 base from V and 1 base from J, with 12 bases in between. CDR3 length: 16 amino acids. The germline gives CDR1 SGHVS, CDR2 FNYEAQ. CDR3 DNA sequence: TGTGCCAGCAGCTTAGGCCAGAGCTCCCGCACAGATACGCAGTATTTT. Residues: CASSLGQSSRTDTQYF. The full variable domain, completed using reference TRBV7-6 and TRBJ2-3, is GAGVSQSPRYKVTKRGQDVALRCDPISGHVSLYWYRQALGQGPEFLTYFNYEAQQDKSGLPNDRFSAERPEGSISTLTIQRTEQRDSAMYRCASSLGQSSRTDTQYFGPGTRLTVL.

This clonotype was recorded a few times. V is TRBV20-1 and J is TRBJ2-3; 10 positions agree with TRBD2. There are 17 residues in the CDR3. J gave up 1 base and V 1 base, and 8 bases lay outside the gene matches. Germline-derived CDR1 and CDR2 are DFQATT and SNEGSKA (reference sequence). The CDR3: CSARVKGLAFGTDTQYF. The CDR3 DNA sequence: TGCAGTGCTAGAGTTAAGGGACTAGCGTTCGGCACAGATACGCAGTATTTT.

The chain employs TRBV20-1 and TRBJ2-5, with 9 bases aligning to TRBD1. The CDR3 totals 15 residues. V gave up 3 bases and J gave up 5 bases; unmatched junction bases: 10. Germline V gives CDR1 DFQATT, CDR2 SNEGSKA (reference sequence). CDR3 protein: CSARIPTGGLETQYF. The CDR3 coding sequence is TGCAGTGCTAGGATACCGACAGGGGGACTGGAGACCCAGTACTTC.